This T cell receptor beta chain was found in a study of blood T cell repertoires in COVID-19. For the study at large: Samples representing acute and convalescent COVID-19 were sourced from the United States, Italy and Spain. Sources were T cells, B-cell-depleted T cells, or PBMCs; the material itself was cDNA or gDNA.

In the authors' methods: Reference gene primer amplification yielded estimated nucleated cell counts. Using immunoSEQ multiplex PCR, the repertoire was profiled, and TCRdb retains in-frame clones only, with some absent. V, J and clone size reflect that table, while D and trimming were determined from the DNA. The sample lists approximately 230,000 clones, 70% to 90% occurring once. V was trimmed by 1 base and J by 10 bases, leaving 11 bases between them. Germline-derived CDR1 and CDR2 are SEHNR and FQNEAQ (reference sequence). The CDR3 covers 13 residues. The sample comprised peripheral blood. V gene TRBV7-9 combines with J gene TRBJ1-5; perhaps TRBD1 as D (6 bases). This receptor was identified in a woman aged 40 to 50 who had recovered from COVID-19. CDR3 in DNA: TGTGCCAGCAGCTTAGAGGGGGGGAACCCCCAGCATTTT. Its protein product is CASSLEGGNPQHF.